The next 6 T cell receptor beta chains were all read from a single sample in a study of beta chain features in type 1 diabetes. Study-wide results and caveats: Among all four CD4+ subsets, Type 1 diabetes patients had TCRB CDR3s that were moderately but significantly shorter.

The antigens for these receptors are not known. Expressed TCRB transcripts were sequenced after all isolated RNA was converted to cDNA. Data came from immunoSEQ multiplex PCR; TCRdb stores just in-frame clones and leaves some out. The sample has about 660,000 clones, around an eighth seen once. Sequences were obtained from naive CD4+ T cells from blood. Source of these receptors: a man younger than 35 with type 1 diabetes.

This clone was counted a few times. The rearrangement links TRBV25-1 to TRBJ2-1; D is unclear. Germline lookup yields CDR1 MGHDK and CDR2 SYGVNS. Trimming stripped 4 bases from V and 8 bases from J, with 15 bases between. CDR3 length: 14 amino acids. CDR3 coding DNA: TGTGCCAGCAGTGGTAAACAACCCGGTGATGAGCAGTTCTTC. It translates to CASSGKQPGDEQFF.

J is TRBJ2-5 and V is TRBV30, with 8 bases fitting TRBD2. The CDR3 loop spans 19 amino acids. The V segment lost 4 bases and the J segment 4 bases; nucleotides outside the gene matches: 23. Germline CDR1 GTSNPN, CDR2 SVGIG (reference sequence). CDR3 region: CAWKRASDALAGSSETQYF. The CDR3 DNA reads as TGTGCCTGGAAACGTGCGTCGGACGCTTTAGCGGGGAGCTCAGAGACCCAGTACTTC.

This clone was detected only a few times. This chain links TRBV30 with TRBJ2-6; TRBD2 might be the D (6 bases). The V gene's germline CDR1 is GTSNPN and CDR2 SVGIG (reference sequence). CDR3 length equals 15 residues. V shed 3 bases and J shed 0 bases, with 9 bases lying between them. CDR3 in DNA: TGTGCCTGGAGGCGGGACCTCTCTGGGGCCAACGTCCTGACTTTC. The encoded protein is CAWRRDLSGANVLTF.

This clone showed up just a few times. The chain links TRBV10-3 to TRBJ2-7; 11 bases match TRBD2. The germline V gene has CDR1 ENHRY and CDR2 SYGVKD. The V and J ends lost 9 bases and 4 bases, in that order; junction bases with no gene match: 5. The CDR3 has 13 amino acids. CDR3: CAIQTSGTYEQYF. The CDR3 DNA sequence: TGTGCCATTCAGACTAGCGGGACATACGAGCAGTACTTC.

The sample holds a few counts of this clone. CDR3: CASSDGTSGTNTQYF. CDR3 sequence (DNA): TGCGCCAGCAGTGATGGTACTAGCGGGACGAATACGCAGTATTTT. The J gene is TRBJ2-3, the V gene TRBV10-2; 10 nucleotides agree with TRBD2. There are 15 residues in the CDR3. Germline V gene lookup returns CDR1 WSHSY and CDR2 SAAADI. V gave up 3 bases and J gave up 7 bases; unmatched junction bases: 7.

This clone has a handful of counts. The genes are TRBV4-3 and TRBJ1-4, with D unclear. The germline V gene encodes CDR1 LGHNA and CDR2 YSLEER. The CDR3 has 16 residues. V lost 0 bases, J lost 0 bases, and 8 bases lay in between. CDR3 in DNA: TGCGCCAGCAGCCAAGATCCGCTTGCAACTAATGAAAAACTGTTTTTT. Its protein is CASSQDPLATNEKLFF.